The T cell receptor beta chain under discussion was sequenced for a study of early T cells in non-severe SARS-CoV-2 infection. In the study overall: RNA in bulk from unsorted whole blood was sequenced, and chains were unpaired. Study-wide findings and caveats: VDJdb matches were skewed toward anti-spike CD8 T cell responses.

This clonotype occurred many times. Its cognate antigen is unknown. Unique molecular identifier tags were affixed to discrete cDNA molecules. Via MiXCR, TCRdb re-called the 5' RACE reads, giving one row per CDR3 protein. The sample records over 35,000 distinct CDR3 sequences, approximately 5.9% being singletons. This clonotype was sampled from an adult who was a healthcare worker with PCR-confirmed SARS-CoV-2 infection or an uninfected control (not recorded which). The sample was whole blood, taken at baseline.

Written as DNA, the CDR3 is TGTGCCAGCAGGGCCGGGACAGGGGGTAAGGAGACCCAGTACTTC. Protein product: CASRAGTGGKETQYF. The chain couples TRBV6-2 or TRBV6-3 to TRBJ2-5, with 11 bases matching TRBD1. The germline V gene has CDR1 MNHEY and CDR2 SVGEGT. This CDR3 has 15 residues. With 6 bases clipped from V and 5 bases from J, the junction kept 8 bases outside the gene matches.